These 6 T cell receptor beta chains came from one sample sequenced in a study of identical twins. From the 5' RACE reads, TCRdb called clonotypes with MiXCR, one entry per CDR3 protein. In the table there are some 630,000 distinct CDR3 sequences, about 7.6% of which are singletons. The same data also contributed to another study, on yellow fever vaccine responses in identical twins.

Source material: PBMCs. The receptors come from a woman in her late teens or twenties in good health.

The CDR3 reads CASSLTASRGAKNIQYF. The CDR3 DNA reads as TGTGCCAGCAGCTTAACCGCGAGCAGGGGAGCGAAAAACATTCAGTACTTC. The rearrangement joins TRBV7-8 to TRBJ2-4, with TRBD1 as a possible D gene (6 bases). Germline CDR1 SGHVS, CDR2 FQNEAQ. The V and J ends lost 2 bases and 4 bases respectively, with 18 bases between them. This CDR3 is 17 amino acids long.

This clonotype was observed a handful of times. This chain links TRBV2 with TRBJ2-2; weak D call: TRBD2 (5 bases). V was pared by 7 bases and J by 6 bases, with 6 bases between. Germline assignment: CDR1 SNHLY and CDR2 FYNNEI. This CDR3 comprises 11 residues. The CDR3 reads CASNSAGELFF. The DNA for the CDR3 is TGTGCCAGCAATAGCGCCGGGGAGCTGTTTTTT.

The table lists this clonotype with a count of one. A read error is possible here, since a much larger clone lies one base away. The chain employs TRBV6-1 and TRBJ2-3, with D maybe TRBD2 (5 bases). This CDR3 contains 17 residues. Trimming pared 7 bases from V and 2 bases from J, leaving 22 bases between. CDR1 is MNHNS and CDR2 is SASEGT in the germline V gene. Written as DNA, the CDR3 is TGTGCCAGCACCCAATTCTCAACTGGCGGGCCCACAGATACGCAGTATTTT. This codes for CASTQFSTGGPTDTQYF.

As DNA, the CDR3 is TGTGCCAGCAGCTTGAGGGGCGGCGGGAGTATCTACAATGAGCAGTTCTTC. Translating gives CASSLRGGGSIYNEQFF. This chain links TRBV7-3 with TRBJ2-1, with 7 bases identical to TRBD2. Germline CDR1 and CDR2: SGHTA and FQGTGA. With V trimmed by 3 bases and J by 3 bases, 11 bases remained unmatched. The CDR3 spans 17 residues. The full variable domain, in which reference TRBV7-3 and TRBJ2-1 provide the parts outside the CDR3, is GAGVSQTPSNKVTEKGKYVELRCDPISGHTALYWYRQSLGQGPEFLIYFQGTGAADDSGLPNDRFFAVRPEGSVSTLKIQRTERGDSAVYLCASSLRGGGSIYNEQFFGPGTRLTVL.

The rearrangement links TRBV6-2 or TRBV6-3 to TRBJ1-3; D unresolved. The CDR3 extends over 14 amino acids. Germline CDR1 is MNHEY and CDR2 is SVGEGT. Trimming took off 2 bases at V and 2 bases at J, with 7 bases between the two ends. The CDR3: CASSYAGTGNTIYF. Written as DNA, the CDR3 is TGTGCCAGCAGTTACGCCGGAACTGGAAACACCATATATTTT.

This clonotype was seen a handful of times. The chain links TRBV6-4 to TRBJ2-7; TRBD1 matches 9 bases. Germline V gene sequence: CDR1 MRHNA, CDR2 SNTAGT. V shed 5 bases and J 3 bases; nucleotides not matched to a gene: 5. The CDR3 is 14 amino acids. CDR3 nucleotides: TGTGCCAGCAGTTTTGCGGACAGGGGCTACGAGCAGTACGTC. This translates into CASSFADRGYEQYV.